The rows below give T cell receptor beta chains drawn from one sample of a study of OX40 agonist ivuxolimab in advanced cancers. Produced via immunoSEQ multiplex PCR; TCRdb's table is partial and in-frame only. The table shows about 140,000 clones, with 90% occurring only once. The material sequenced was CD4+ or CD8+ T cells sorted from blood, taken in a trial of the OX40 agonist ivuxolimab. The source is an adult with an advanced solid tumor such as melanoma, head and neck, liver or kidney cancer. Each CDR3 is given with its conserved first and last residue. A D gene is named only where the DNA matches it firmly. Clone size is stated in some rows and not others, as once, few, many or a class when expanded.

J gene | clone size | D gene | V gene | CDR3 protein | CDR3 DNA
TRBJ2-7 | NA | NA | TRBV28 | CASSRRAGFYEQYF | TGTGCCAGCAGCCGGCGGGCAGGCTTCTACGAGCAGTACTTC
TRBJ2-7 | NA | NA | TRBV6-5 | CASSSWTDYEQYF | TGTGCCAGCAGTTCCTGGACAGACTACGAGCAGTACTTC
TRBJ1-2 | NA | NA | TRBV6-5 | CASSYSGTLPPGYTF | TGTGCCAGCAGTTACTCTGGGACACTTCCTCCTGGCTACACCTTC
TRBJ2-2 | once | TRBD1 | TRBV27 | CASSLRGQGARTGELFF | TGTGCCAGCAGTTTACGCGGACAGGGGGCAAGGACCGGGGAGCTGTTTTTT
TRBJ2-1 | NA | TRBD2 | TRBV13 | CASSLTLAGGSDNEQFF | TGTGCCAGCAGCTTAACACTAGCGGGAGGGAGTGACAATGAGCAGTTCTTC
TRBJ1-6 | NA | NA | TRBV7-8 | CASSFLGESPLHF | TGTGCCAGCAGCTTTCTAGGTGAATCACCCCTCCACTTT
TRBJ2-2 | NA | TRBD1 | TRBV27 | CASSLSPYVRDRDYSGELFF | TGTGCCAGCAGTTTATCGCCCTATGTTCGGGACAGGGATTATTCCGGGGAGCTGTTTTTT
TRBJ1-2 | NA | NA | TRBV9 | CASSVGTVDYGYTF | TGTGCCAGCAGCGTAGGAACAGTCGACTATGGCTACACCTTC
TRBJ2-7 | NA | NA | TRBV11-3 | CASSTGPPGLYEQYF | TGTGCCAGCAGCACCGGACCCCCGGGCCTCTACGAGCAGTACTTC
TRBJ2-3 | NA | TRBD2 | TRBV2 | CASLAGGTDTQYF | TGTGCCAGCCTAGCGGGAGGGACAGATACGCAGTATTTT
TRBJ1-1 | NA | NA | TRBV4-3 | CASSQVLNTEAFF | TGCGCCAGCAGCCAAGTTTTGAACACTGAAGCTTTCTTT
TRBJ2-1 | once | TRBD2 | TRBV2 | CASSEDLAGVEEQFF | TGTGCCAGCAGTGAAGATTTAGCGGGAGTTGAGGAGCAGTTCTTC
TRBJ2-5 | NA | NA | TRBV27 | CASGAQGLETQYF | TGTGCCAGCGGTGCTCAGGGATTAGAGACCCAGTACTTC
TRBJ2-1 | NA | NA | TRBV27 | CASSQTGYEQFF | TGTGCCAGCAGTCAAACAGGTTATGAGCAGTTCTTC
TRBJ1-1 | NA | NA | TRBV25-1 | CASMDEMNTEAFF | TGTGCCAGCATGGATGAGATGAACACTGAAGCTTTCTTT
TRBJ2-7 | few | NA | TRBV7-8 | CASSFGPYEQYF | TGTGCCAGCAGCTTTGGCCCCTACGAGCAGTACTTC
TRBJ2-1 | NA | TRBD2 | TRBV5-1 | CASSLTSGLESSYNEQFF | TGCGCCAGCAGCTTGACTAGCGGGCTCGAAAGCTCCTACAATGAGCAGTTCTTC
TRBJ1-1 | NA | NA | TRBV27 | CASRLRRQDLNTEAFF | TGTGCCAGCAGATTACGGCGTCAGGACCTGAACACTGAAGCTTTCTTT